This is a list of T cell receptor beta chains from one sample in a study of human T cells and chemical hapten exposure. TCRdb re-called the RACE reads through MiXCR, storing one row per CDR3 protein. The sample has tens of thousands of distinct CDR3 sequences, approximately 10% seen once. The source material was whole blood, sampled in connection with sensitization to the hapten diphenylcyclopropenone (DPC). Source of these receptors: a man in his forties or fifties with alopecia areata. Some clones in this sample may be carry-over from other donors' samples. Both conserved end residues are part of each CDR3. The D gene is left open where the match is weak. Expanded clones are given a class, and other clones once, few, many or no size at all.

V gene	J gene	clone size	D gene	CDR3 DNA	CDR3 protein
TRBV5-4	TRBJ2-1	NA	TRBD2	TGTGCCAGCAGCTTGGAGACTAGCGGGAGGAATGAGCAGTTCTTC	CASSLETSGRNEQFF
TRBV5-4	TRBJ2-4	few	TRBD2	TGTGCCAGCAGCTTTAGCGGGAGTGGGGACATTCAGTACTTC	CASSFSGSGDIQYF
TRBV19	TRBJ2-1	NA	NA	TGTGCCAGTAGGGAGTGGACAAACTCCTACAATGAGCAGTTCTTC	CASREWTNSYNEQFF
TRBV11-1	TRBJ2-3	NA	NA	TGTGCCAGCAACGACAGTGGGCTATCGGATACGCAGTATTTT	CASNDSGLSDTQYF
TRBV7-9	TRBJ1-2	NA	NA	TGTGCCAGCAGGGACTTAGCTAACTATGGCTACACCTTC	CASRDLANYGYTF
TRBV21-1	TRBJ2-1	many	NA	TGTGCCAGCAGCAAACGGGAGACTAACAATGAGCAGTTCTTC	CASSKRETNNEQFF
TRBV12-3/TRBV12-4	TRBJ2-1	NA	TRBD1	TGTGCCAGCAGTCCCGGGACAGGGAGTGAGCAGTTCTTC	CASSPGTGSEQFF
TRBV12-3/TRBV12-4	TRBJ2-5	many	TRBD1	TGTGCCAGCAGTCCTTTGACAGGGTGGGAGACCCAGTACTTC	CASSPLTGWETQYF
TRBV13	TRBJ2-1	many	NA	TGTGCCAGCAGCTTAGCCGTCCTGGGGGTCGGCAATGAGCAGTTCTTC	CASSLAVLGVGNEQFF
TRBV12-3/TRBV12-4	TRBJ2-1	few	NA	TGTGCCAGCAGTTTGCAAAGCGAGCAGTTCTTC	CASSLQSEQFF
TRBV7-3	TRBJ2-7	NA	NA	TGTGCCAGCAGCTTATGGTCGACAGTTACCTACGAGCAGTACTTC	CASSLWSTVTYEQYF
TRBV7-8	TRBJ2-6	NA	TRBD1	TGTGCCAGCAGGATAGCAGGGGGCTCTGGGGCCAACGTCCTGACTTTC	CASRIAGGSGANVLTF
TRBV28	TRBJ2-1	NA	NA	TGTGCCAGCAGCATATTAACGGGGGTGGGGGGCAATGAGCAGTTCTTC	CASSILTGVGGNEQFF
TRBV15	TRBJ2-3	few	TRBD2	TGTGCCACCAGCAGAGATCTGGCTAGCGGGAGCACAGATACGCAGTATTTT	CATSRDLASGSTDTQYF
TRBV7-2	TRBJ1-5	NA	NA	TGTGCCAGCAGCAAAGAGGGTTCGGGGATTCAGCCCCAGCATTTT	CASSKEGSGIQPQHF
TRBV6-5	TRBJ2-1	once	NA	TGTGCCAGCAGTTATATAATCGGCAGGGAGCAGTTCTTC	CASSYIIGREQFF
TRBV29-1	TRBJ1-3	many	NA	TGCAGCGCCCGCAGGGGAGCCTCTGGAAACACCATATATTTT	CSARRGASGNTIYF
TRBV7-2	TRBJ2-1	NA	TRBD2	TGTGCCAGCAGCTTATTAGCGGGAGTTCAGCTCTTC	CASSLLAGVQLF
TRBV7-2	TRBJ1-5	NA	NA	TGTGCCAGCAGCTTTTACTCCGGGACGGCGCTGAATCAGCCCCAGCATTTT	CASSFYSGTALNQPQHF
TRBV20-1	TRBJ2-1	few	TRBD2	TGCAGTGCCCCTCTAGCGGGAGCTAATGAGCAGTTCTTC	CSAPLAGANEQFF